This T cell receptor (beta chain) was obtained from a study of shared clonotypes between healthy human individuals. Measured with immunoSEQ multiplex PCR; TCRdb has only the in-frame clones, and not every one. This sample has some 2.3 million clones; approximately 95% occur once, and the top ten carry around 0.4%. The CDR3 totals 14 residues. V was clipped by 7 bases and J by 0 bases, with 13 bases between them. Per germline, CDR1 MNHEY and CDR2 SVGAGI. The receptor's source is a young man in good health. Some clones in this sample may be carry-over from other donors' samples. Sequenced material: naive CD4+ T cells from PBMCs. Stated subset: CD45RA+ positively selected. The chain couples TRBV6-5 to TRBJ2-7, with D unclear. The chain's CDR3 is CASKQDWSSYEQYF. Written as DNA, the CDR3 is TGTGCCAGCAAGCAGGATTGGAGCTCCTACGAGCAGTACTTC.